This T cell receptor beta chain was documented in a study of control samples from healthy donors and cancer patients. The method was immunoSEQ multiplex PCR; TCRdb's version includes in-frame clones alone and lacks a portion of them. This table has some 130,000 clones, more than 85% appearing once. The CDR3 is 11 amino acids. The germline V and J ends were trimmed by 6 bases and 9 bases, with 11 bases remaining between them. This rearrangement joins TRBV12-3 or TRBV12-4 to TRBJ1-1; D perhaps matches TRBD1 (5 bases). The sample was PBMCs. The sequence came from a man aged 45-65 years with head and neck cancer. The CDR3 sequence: CASSQGSKAFF. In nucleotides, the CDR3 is TGTGCCAGCAGCCAGGGTAGCAAAGCTTTCTTT.